This T cell receptor beta chain is drawn from a study of T cell responses to AZD1222 COVID-19 vaccine. Study-wide findings and caveats: At study baseline, merely roughly 6 AZD1222 recipients were seropositive.

Remarks on this clone: Its antigen is undetermined.

J gave up 6 bases and V 2 bases, and 3 bases lay outside the gene matches. The germline V gene encodes CDR1 SGHDN and CDR2 FVKESK. This CDR3 has 15 residues. The protocol was immunoSEQ multiplex PCR, while the TCRdb copy is restricted to in-frame clones and leaves out a portion. Seen here are 130,000 or so clones, more than 80% observed once, and the top ten hold around 6.9%. This TCR derives from an adult who received the MenACWY meningococcal vaccine as a control. This chain links TRBV14 with TRBJ1-6, with 8 positions matching TRBD1. Sequences were derived from peripheral blood, sampled 28 days after the second dose of the MenACWY control vaccine. In nucleotides, the CDR3 is TGTGCCAGCAGCCAAACAGGGGGTCCTAATTCACCCCTCCACTTT. Protein product: CASSQTGGPNSPLHF.